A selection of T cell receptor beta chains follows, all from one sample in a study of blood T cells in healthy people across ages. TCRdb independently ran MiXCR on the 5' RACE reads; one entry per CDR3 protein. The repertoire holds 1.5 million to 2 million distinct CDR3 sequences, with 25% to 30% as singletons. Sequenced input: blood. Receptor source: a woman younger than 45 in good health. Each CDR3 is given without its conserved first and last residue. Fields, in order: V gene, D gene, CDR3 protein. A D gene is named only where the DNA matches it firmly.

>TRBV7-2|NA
ASSLLALGSYNEQF
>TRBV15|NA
ATSRSTGTLSSTDTQY
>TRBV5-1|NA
ASSSQANQETQY
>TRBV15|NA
ATSGGRTYSHEQY
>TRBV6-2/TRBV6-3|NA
ASSYEMGFLTGELF
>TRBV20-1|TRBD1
SAREPGTGNYEQY
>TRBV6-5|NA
ASSYYPTPKLQAF
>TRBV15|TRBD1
ATSRDSVTGGYEQY
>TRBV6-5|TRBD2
ASSRTSGRPQY
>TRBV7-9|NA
ASSPWGGEYQETQY
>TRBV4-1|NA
ASSQDRATLDTQY
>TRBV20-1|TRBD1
SAYDGTGVSDTQY
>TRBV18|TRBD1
ANSLQGTGADEQF
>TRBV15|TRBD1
ATSGWDREGNTQY
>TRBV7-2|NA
SSSLWPGANVLT
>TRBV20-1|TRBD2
SAPGGEGYEQY
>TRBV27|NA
ASSRRAQGFQTEAF
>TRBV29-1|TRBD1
SDRQGGPFNEQF
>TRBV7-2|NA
ASSSDSDHQPQH
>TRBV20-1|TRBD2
SAGSPISGGSDTQY
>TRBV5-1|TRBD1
ASSYGTGGSQETQY
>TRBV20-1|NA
SAVTESIEDIQY
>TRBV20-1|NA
SAREPDRNLNYGYT
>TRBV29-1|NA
SVGDRNEQY
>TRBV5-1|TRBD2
ASSPSGTSGASTDTQY
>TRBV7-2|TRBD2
ASSSRTSGKLQETQY
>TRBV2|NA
ASGQRRGGGAYEQY
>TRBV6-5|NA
ASSYPGGYGYT
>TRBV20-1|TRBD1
SASTGGSGNTIY
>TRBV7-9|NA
ASSSSGQSYGYT
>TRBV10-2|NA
ASSDDSVTSPLH
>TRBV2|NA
ASSDGQFYGYT
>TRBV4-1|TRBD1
ASSQPLGTGRDEKLF
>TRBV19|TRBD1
ASKLGQGPYEQY
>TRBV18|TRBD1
ASSSSQGVNTEAF
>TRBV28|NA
ASSPQALGQPQH
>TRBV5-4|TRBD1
ASRKQGADTQY
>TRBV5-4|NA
ASSFRPAAPESYNEQF
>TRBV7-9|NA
ASSFVTQGQETQY
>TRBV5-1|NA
ASSLIGGSNEQY
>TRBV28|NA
ASSAPGGLETQY
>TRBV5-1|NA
ASSPGRGITEAF
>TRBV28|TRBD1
ACRGGTGIEKLF
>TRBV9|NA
ASSPTPRGDQPQH
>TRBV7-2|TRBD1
ASSIGTGTGYT
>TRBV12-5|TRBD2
ASGRLAVSYEQY
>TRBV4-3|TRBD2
ASSRSWREGYNEQF
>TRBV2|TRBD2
ASTWTSGYDEQF
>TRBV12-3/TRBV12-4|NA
ASNTGSGYT